Reported below is one T cell receptor (beta chain). This clonotype has only a few counts. Its recognized antigen is unknown. No base quality information exists; no much larger clone differs at one position. This sample was included in a study of human T cells and chemical hapten exposure (dated by TCRdb to the early 2020s). With regard to the full study: For sensitization, 2% DPC in acetone was applied to a roughly 2 cm by roughly 2 cm area of upper inner arm skin. Weekly therapeutic DPC doses were additionally applied to the scalp of patients throughout the approximately 24-week study period. Patch testing was done on the upper back using Finn chambers containing 0.01% DPC, and results were scored after 6 days according to International Contact Dermatitis Research Group standards. Alopecia areata with under or over 50% scalp involvement, alopecia totalis and alopecia universalis were represented in the patient cohort, which was mostly female. The libraries were sequenced as a pool, and the TCR yield per sample differed mostly because of small variations in library volumes within the pool. The study tracked peripheral blood TCR repertoire changes in vivo during primary and secondary sensitization to the hapten diphenylcyclopropenone (DPC) in alopecia patients. Blood was sampled from patients pre-sensitization (week 0) and at 2, 6 and about 24 weeks after DPC sensitization. Blood for TCR sequencing was provided by twenty-nine alopecia patients at one to four time points (pre-sensitization, 2, 6 and 24 weeks).

Including cysteine and phenylalanine, the CDR3 has 13 amino acids. The entry retains the CDR3 DNA only, 39 bases that are in frame from base 1. The germline V gene gives CDR1 as SGHTA and CDR2 as FQGTGA. The V and J ends are trimmed by 6 bases and 3 bases, leaving 11 bases between them. What the authors observed across the whole study: The number of PT1 expanded TCRs positively correlated with patch test score, significant at thresholds 8, 16 and 32 but not 4. Significantly more large CDR3 similarity clusters were formed by expanded TCRs than by pre-sensitization or healthy control sets, consistent with antigen-driven responses. DPC sensitization did not change how many TCRs were above 1 in 1000 frequency, and no evidence was found of alterations in global repertoire structure. Because all patients had alopecia, a presumed autoimmune disease, the immune response of the patients might differ from that of healthy individuals. After repeated subsampling, the strength of the expansion versus patch-test correlation and the threshold at which it became significant changed.

Library method: RACE. For sequencing, a NextSeq 500 was employed. During library preparation, unique molecular identifiers were attached to individual cDNA molecules so that TCRs could be counted quantitatively and reproducibly. Each blood RNA sample was used to sequence both TCR alpha and TCR beta chains. The authors' analysis ran thus. Samples had a median of approximately 96,000 TCRs, with a range from roughly 23,224 to 700,000. The Decombinator software suite was used to annotate the V, J and CDR3 of the TCR reads. To make PS versus PT1 abundance plots, every sample was subsampled to the same number of TCRs (28,000). TCRs were defined as expanded if absent before sensitization and observed at least eight times at the 2-week time point. In-frame beta chains were kept once TCRdb had trimmed the public reads at Q25 with fastp and called clones with MiXCR. Duplicate CDR3 protein sequences are folded into a single record with the most common DNA and genes. The V and J calls and clone size are TCRdb's, not the authors'. The sample contains over 300,000 distinct CDR3 sequences, 5% to 6.5% of them found a single time. Of the sample, roughly 2.6% falls within the top ten clones.

The time point label of this sample denotes: pre-sensitization, week 0. The treatment or condition label here, explained by the study, means: therapeutic diphenylcyclopropenone sensitization with weekly scalp DPC. Blood at each patch-test visit was drawn before the patch test was applied. To be eligible, patients had to be aged 18 to 70, diagnosed with alopecia and judged suitable for DPC therapy, while pregnant patients were excluded. Total RNA was extracted from unfractionated whole blood collected in Tempus Blood RNA tubes. The source was whole blood, collected in connection with sensitization to the hapten diphenylcyclopropenone (DPC). The chain uses TRBV7-3 and TRBJ1-1; the best D guess is TRBD1, with 6 bases matching. The sequence was collected from a woman between 45 and 65 years old with alopecia areata. Some clones in this sample may be carry-over from other donors' samples. The bases read TGTGCCAGCAGGCCACACAGGGACACTGAAGCTTTCTTT. Translated, it gives CASRPHRDTEAFF.